This T cell receptor beta chain came from a study of T cell changes during pregnancy in multiple sclerosis. V shed 1 base, J shed 2 bases, and the junction held 1 base outside the gene matches. The CDR3 length is 15 residues. In germline, CDR1 is SGHVS, CDR2 FNYEAQ. Libraries were prepared by immunoSEQ multiplex PCR; TCRdb keeps only in-frame clonotypes and omits some of them. The table has around 34,000 clones, 85% to 90% seen once; the top ten hold approximately 4.1%. The material sequenced was CD8+ T cells from peripheral blood mononuclear cells, taken after pregnancy. The TCR comes from a female donor with multiple sclerosis, enrolled in a pregnancy study. This chain links TRBV7-6 with TRBJ2-7; TRBD2 matches at 11 bases. CDR3 sequence (DNA): TGTGCCAGCAGCTTAGGTAGCGGGGGGGCCTACGAGCAGTACTTC. Translating gives CASSLGSGGAYEQYF.